The 24 T cell receptor beta chains presented below share a single source sample, sequenced in a study of T cell changes during pregnancy in multiple sclerosis. Only in-frame clones appear in the TCRdb table, and some are missing; sequencing was by immunoSEQ multiplex PCR. The profile covers tens of thousands of clones, with approximately 92% appearing a single time and approximately 0.72% taken by the ten largest. The source material was CD4+ T cells from peripheral blood mononuclear cells, sampled in the third trimester of pregnancy. These receptor sequences come from a female donor with multiple sclerosis, enrolled in a pregnancy study.

The chain combines TRBV7-9 with TRBJ2-3; TRBD2 agrees at 8 bases. Trimming at V came to 4 bases and at J to 2 bases, leaving 11 bases not matched to a gene. The germline CDR1 and CDR2 sequences are SEHNR and FQNEAQ (reference sequence). This CDR3 has 17 residues. This CDR3 reads CASSSPSSGITTDTQYF. Written as DNA, the CDR3 is TGTGCCAGCAGCTCCCCGAGTAGCGGGATTACCACAGATACGCAGTATTTT.

V is TRBV7-6 and J is TRBJ2-2; a weak D match, TRBD2 (5 bases). The CDR3 has 14 amino acids. V lost 8 bases, J lost 5 bases, and 15 bases lay in between. Germline V lookup: CDR1 SGHVS, CDR2 FNYEAQ. The CDR3 DNA reads as TGTGCCAGCGAATTGGGAGTGGGGACCGGGGAGCTGTTTTTT. Encoded protein: CASELGVGTGELFF.

The chain employs TRBV5-1 and TRBJ1-3; possibly TRBD1 for D (6 bases). CDR3 length: 16 amino acids. V shed 6 bases and J shed 0 bases, with 16 bases lying between them. CDR1 is SGHRS, CDR2 YFSETQ, per germline. The CDR3 region has the DNA TGCGCCAGCACGTCGGAGCCGACAGGCTCTGGAAACACCATATATTTT. Protein sequence: CASTSEPTGSGNTIYF. The entire variable domain, with the rest obtained from reference TRBV5-1 and TRBJ1-3, is as follows: KAGVTQTPRYLIKTRGQQVTLSCSPISGHRSVSWYQQTPGQGLQFLFEYFSETQRNKGNFPGRFSGRQFSNSRSEMNVSTLELGDSALYLCASTSEPTGSGNTIYFGEGSWLTVV.

The chain links TRBV7-9 to TRBJ1-2; TRBD1 aligns across 7 bases. CDR3 length: 13 amino acids. With V trimmed by 2 bases and J by 7 bases, 4 bases remained unmatched. CDR1 and CDR2 (germline): SEHNR, FQNEAQ (reference sequence). CDR3 sequence reads: CASSLKGAGGYTF. The CDR3 DNA sequence: TGTGCCAGCAGCTTAAAGGGGGCGGGTGGCTACACCTTC.

This sequence joins TRBV2 and TRBJ2-7; D is perhaps TRBD2 (6 bases). The germline V gene has CDR1 SNHLY and CDR2 FYNNEI. CDR3 length: 12 amino acids. With 6 bases removed from V and 6 bases from J, the gap between germline ends came to 12 bases. The CDR3 region is CASREGMGEQYF. The CDR3 DNA reads TGTGCCAGCAGGGAGGGTATGGGCGAGCAGTACTTC. The whole variable domain, remainder taken from reference TRBV2 and TRBJ2-7, is EPEVTQTPSHQVTQMGQEVILRCVPISNHLYFYWYRQILGQKVEFLVSFYNNEISEKSEIFDDQFSVERPDGSNFTLKIRSTKLEDSAMYFCASREGMGEQYFGPGTRLTVT.

This clone has only a few counts. The chain joins TRBV9 to TRBJ2-7; 10 bases match TRBD1. Trimming removed 4 bases from V and 4 bases from J; junction bases left unmatched: 8. Germline V gene data show CDR1 as SGDLS and CDR2 as YYNGEE. This CDR3 region has 15 residues. In nucleotides, the CDR3 is TGTGCCAGCAGCCCTAGAGGGACAGGGGATTACGAGCAGTACTTC. This gives the protein CASSPRGTGDYEQYF.

The V and J genes are TRBV10-3 and TRBJ2-2, with unresolved D. The CDR3 sequence is 13 residues long. Trimming left V 0 bases short and J 9 bases short, with 8 bases between. The V gene's germline CDR1 is ENHRY and CDR2 SYGVKD. The CDR3 coding sequence is TGTGCCATCAGTGAGTCGAAAGAGAGGGAGCTGTTTTTT. As protein: CAISESKERELFF.

The rearrangement uses TRBV9 and TRBJ2-7; TRBD1 aligns across 7 bases. The germline gives CDR1 SGDLS, CDR2 YYNGEE. The CDR3 sequence is 13 residues long. V shed 4 bases and J 2 bases; nucleotides not matched to a gene: 3. The CDR3 DNA is TGTGCCAGCAGCAGGGGGCTCACCTACGAGCAGTACTTC. Amino acids: CASSRGLTYEQYF.

The chain has TRBV2 and TRBJ1-5; D uncertain. V was trimmed by 5 bases and J by 2 bases, leaving 10 bases between them. The CDR3 length is 14 residues. From germline, CDR1 is SNHLY and CDR2 FYNNEI. The CDR3 DNA sequence: TGTGCCAGCAGTTCGTTCGGGGGCAATCAGCCCCAGCATTTT. Encoded protein: CASSSFGGNQPQHF.

This clone was observed a single time. V is TRBV6-5 and J is TRBJ1-1; D is possibly TRBD1 (6 bases). CDR1 MNHEY and CDR2 SVGAGI come from the germline V gene. The CDR3 length is 13 residues. Trimming shortened V by 6 bases and J by 10 bases, and 18 bases separated the two germline ends. CDR3 loop: CASRQTGNKVAFF. In DNA, the CDR3 is TGTGCCAGCAGGCAAACAGGGAATAAGGTAGCTTTCTTT.

The chain recombines TRBV10-3 with TRBJ2-1; D may be TRBD2 (6 bases). CDR1 is ENHRY, CDR2 SYGVKD, per germline. Trimming took 4 bases from V and 3 from J, leaving 16 bases between them. The CDR3 covers 16 residues. The CDR3 DNA follows: TGTGCCATCAGTGGTATTAGCGGAGCCAGCTACAATGAGCAGTTCTTC. Its translation is CAISGISGASYNEQFF.

CDR3 DNA: TGTGCCAGCTCCACCCAGGGGGGCGGCACTGAAGCTTTCTTT. Amino acids: CASSTQGGGTEAFF. The genes are TRBV2 and TRBJ1-1, with 7 positions matching TRBD1. Per germline, CDR1 SNHLY and CDR2 FYNNEI. There are 14 residues in the CDR3. V lost 8 bases to trimming and J lost 4 bases; unmatched junction nucleotides: 10.

The table lists this clone with a count of one. The genes are TRBV9 and TRBJ2-3; maybe TRBD2 (5 bases). V lost 2 bases and J 0 bases, leaving 10 bases between the germline ends. Germline CDR1 reads SGDLS; CDR2 reads YYNGEE. This CDR3 has 15 amino acids. The CDR3 region has the DNA TGTGCCAGCAGCGTTTCGCGGGCCAGCACAGATACGCAGTATTTT. Protein: CASSVSRASTDTQYF.

The chain has TRBV5-1 and TRBJ2-7; 7 bases agree with TRBD2. Germline CDR1 and CDR2: SGHRS and YFSETQ. The CDR3 runs 12 residues. The J segment lost 6 bases and the V segment lost 0 bases, leaving 0 bases of the junction unmatched. The CDR3 reads CASSLAGGEQYF. The CDR3 nucleotides read TGCGCCAGCAGCTTGGCGGGGGGCGAGCAGTACTTC.

This rearrangement joins TRBV11-3 to TRBJ2-1, with D uncertain. In germline, CDR1 is SGHNT, CDR2 YENEEA. The V gene lost 5 bases and the J gene lost 0 bases, with 5 bases spanning the gap. The CDR3 has 13 residues. CDR3 in amino acids: CASSASSYNEQFF. The CDR3 region has the DNA TGTGCCAGCAGCGCCAGCTCCTACAATGAGCAGTTCTTC.

CDR3 DNA: TGTGCCAGCAGTTTCCCGGGACAGGGGGCTTATGAAGCTTTCTTT. Its protein is CASSFPGQGAYEAFF. This chain connects TRBV28 to TRBJ1-1; 12 bases line up with TRBD1. Germline CDR1 MDHEN, CDR2 SYDVKM. The junction had 6 bases not matched to a gene; V was cut back by 3 bases and J by 7 bases. The CDR3 totals 15 residues.

The V call is TRBV18, the J call TRBJ2-5; 9 nucleotides match TRBD2. The CDR3 spans 18 residues. Germline V gene sequence: CDR1 KGHSH, CDR2 LQKENI. V lost 3 bases and J lost 1; bases outside the gene matches: 12. Written as DNA, the CDR3 is TGTGCCAGCTCACCGCTACTTTCAGCGGGAGGCGGCCAAGAGACCCAGTACTTC. It codes for CASSPLLSAGGGQETQYF.

The rearrangement joins TRBV9 to TRBJ2-3, with TRBD2 matching 9 bases. The CDR3 runs 16 residues. With V trimmed by 0 bases and J by 5 bases, 7 bases remained unmatched. Germline lookup yields CDR1 SGDLS and CDR2 YYNGEE. CDR3 region: CASSVAAGGPGDTQYF. The CDR3 DNA sequence: TGTGCCAGCAGCGTAGCGGCGGGAGGGCCGGGAGATACGCAGTATTTT. The variable domain in full, with the rest retrieved from reference TRBV9 and TRBJ2-3, is DSGVTQTPKHLITATGQRVTLRCSPRSGDLSVYWYQQSLDQGLQFLIQYYNGEERAKGNILERFSAQQFPDLHSELNLSSLELGDSALYFCASSVAAGGPGDTQYFGPGTRLTVL.

This rearrangement joins TRBV5-5 to TRBJ2-3; D is uncertain. The germline gives CDR1 SGHKS, CDR2 YYEKEE (reference sequence). CDR3 length: 15 amino acids. Trimming shortened V by 5 bases and J by 0 bases, and 13 bases separated the two germline ends. DNA of the CDR3: TGTGCCAGCAGATCCACAGCAACTAGCACAGATACGCAGTATTTT. Translated, it gives CASRSTATSTDTQYF.

The CDR3 is CASSRNQGEETQYF. CDR3 nucleotide sequence: TGTGCCAGCTCGCGGAACCAGGGGGAAGAGACCCAGTACTTC. The rearrangement joins TRBV18 to TRBJ2-5; TRBD1 agrees at 7 bases. Germline values: CDR1 KGHSH, CDR2 LQKENI. V shed 6 bases, J shed 3 bases, and the junction held 7 bases outside the gene matches. The CDR3 runs to 14 residues. Looking up the rest from reference TRBV18 and TRBJ2-5 gives the full variable domain: NAGVMQNPRHLVRRRGQEARLRCSPMKGHSHVYWYRQLPEEGLKFMVYLQKENIIDESGMPKERFSAEFPKEGPSILRIQQVVRGDSAAYFCASSRNQGEETQYFGPGTRLLVL.

CDR3 coding DNA: TGTGCCAGCAGCCCCGGATGGCGGCCCGGTGTGAACTATGGCTACACCTTC. Protein product: CASSPGWRPGVNYGYTF. The rearrangement uses TRBV5-4 and TRBJ1-2; D call uncertain. Germline V gene sequence: CDR1 SGHNT, CDR2 YYREEE (reference sequence). The germline V and J ends were trimmed by 4 bases and 2 bases, with 21 bases remaining between them. The CDR3 loop spans 17 amino acids.

The rearrangement joins TRBV9 to TRBJ2-7; tentatively, D is TRBD2 (6 bases). The length of the CDR3 is 14 residues. Germline loops: CDR1 SGDLS, CDR2 YYNGEE. V lost 0 bases and J lost 6, with 13 bases in between. The CDR3 spells CASSVVAGRGEQYF. The CDR3 bases are TGTGCCAGCAGCGTAGTGGCGGGACGGGGCGAGCAGTACTTC. Full variable domain (rest looked up from reference TRBV9 and TRBJ2-7): DSGVTQTPKHLITATGQRVTLRCSPRSGDLSVYWYQQSLDQGLQFLIQYYNGEERAKGNILERFSAQQFPDLHSELNLSSLELGDSALYFCASSVVAGRGEQYFGPGTRLTVT.

DNA for the CDR3: TGTGCCAGCAGCGTAAGCCCCGGGACTAGCGGACTCTCCTACGAGCAGTACTTC. This gives the protein CASSVSPGTSGLSYEQYF. The chain is built from TRBV9 and TRBJ2-7, with 11 bases fitting TRBD2. J lost 0 bases, V lost 1 base, and 9 bases had no gene match. CDR3 length equals 18 residues. Germline V gene data show CDR1 as SGDLS and CDR2 as YYNGEE.

The CDR3, as DNA: TGCAGCGGTAGGGGTAGCACAGATACGCAGTATTTT. This translates into CSGRGSTDTQYF. The chain carries TRBV29-1 and TRBJ2-3, with a possible D match to TRBD1 (5 bases). The CDR3 runs to 12 residues. Germline CDR1 is SQVTM and CDR2 is ANQGSEA. Trimming removed 7 bases from V and 0 bases from J, with 8 bases in between.